This T cell receptor beta chain was identified in a study of T cells in Graves' hyperthyroidism and ophthalmopathy. Findings and limits, study-wide: The model made its ophthalmopathy prediction, and onset followed a median approximately 6.5 months later.

The sample holds many counts of this clonotype. Its antigen is unknown. Exclusion of a patient resulted from uncontrolled infection, other autoimmune disease, pregnancy or lactation. The CDR3 runs 15 residues. Trimming took 8 bases from V and 4 from J, leaving 20 bases between them. Germline V gives CDR1 SNHLY, CDR2 FYNNEI. Amplified TCR beta CDR3 regions came from RNA transcripts. First-round RT-PCR targeting the TCR CDR3 was performed with the HTBI primer set. TCRdb reprocessed the multiplex PCR reads via MiXCR and lists one record per CDR3 protein. The sample carries under 600,000 distinct CDR3 sequences, 15% to 20% recorded once.

This clonotype was obtained from a woman in her 40s with Graves' ophthalmopathy. Input material: blood. The chain is built from TRBV2 and TRBJ1-2; D uncertain. The CDR3 region has the DNA TGTGCCAGCTACGCGGGGTTGGGTCTCAGCTATGGCTACACCTTC. Translated, it gives CASYAGLGLSYGYTF. The whole variable domain, filled in from reference TRBV2 and TRBJ1-2, reads EPEVTQTPSHQVTQMGQEVILRCVPISNHLYFYWYRQILGQKVEFLVSFYNNEISEKSEIFDDQFSVERPDGSNFTLKIRSTKLEDSAMYFCASYAGLGLSYGYTFGSGTRLTVV.